Below are 18 T cell receptor beta chains sequenced from a single sample in a study of blood T cell repertoires in COVID-19. Clones were read by immunoSEQ multiplex PCR, and TCRdb kept only the in-frame ones, dropping some. Altogether fewer than 250,000 clones are present, about 83% being singletons, with the ten largest covering more than 2%. The sequencing input was PBMCs or T cells enriched from blood (not recorded which). The source is a woman aged 45-65 years who had recovered from COVID-19.

The V and J genes are TRBV6-2 or TRBV6-3 and TRBJ1-5, with D perhaps matching TRBD1 (6 bases). CDR3 length: 16 residues. The V end lost 3 bases, the J end lost 7 bases, and 19 bases lay between the germline ends. Germline loops: CDR1 MNHEY, CDR2 SVGEGT. Here the CDR3 reads CASSYRTDRLWQPQHF. CDR3 bases: TGTGCCAGCAGTTATCGTACAGACAGGCTTTGGCAGCCCCAGCATTTT.

The V gene is TRBV7-2, the J gene TRBJ2-3; no clear D. This CDR3 is 14 amino acids long. Germline-derived CDR1 and CDR2 are SGHTA and FQGNSA. V was clipped by 3 bases and J by 1 base, with 8 bases between them. The CDR3 bases are TGTGCCAGCAGCTTTGGGCCTGGCACAGATACGCAGTATTTT. It encodes CASSFGPGTDTQYF.

The chain employs TRBV9 and TRBJ2-5, with D perhaps TRBD2 (6 bases). This CDR3 is 15 amino acids long. In germline, CDR1 is SGDLS, CDR2 YYNGEE. With 2 bases removed from V and 4 bases from J, the gap between germline ends came to 15 bases. CDR3 bases: TGTGCCAGCAGCGTCCAAGGGGACGGGAGAGAGACCCAGTACTTC. It translates to CASSVQGDGRETQYF.

This chain links TRBV30 with TRBJ1-6; D gene uncertain. V was clipped by 1 base and J by 5 bases, with 6 bases between them. The CDR3 length is 13 residues. CDR1 is GTSNPN and CDR2 is SVGIG in the germline V gene (reference sequence). Here the CDR3 DNA reads TGTGCCTGGAGTGAACAGAATAATTCACCCCTCCACTTT. This encodes CAWSEQNNSPLHF.

V gene TRBV7-2 combines with J gene TRBJ2-2, with D unresolved. The V gene lost 1 base and the J gene lost 1 base, with 4 bases spanning the gap. CDR3 size: 14 residues. Germline V CDR1 and CDR2: SGHTA, FQGNSA. CDR3 protein: CASSLVQNTGELFF. In DNA, the CDR3 is TGTGCCAGCAGCTTAGTACAGAACACCGGGGAGCTGTTTTTT.

V gene TRBV21-1 combines with J gene TRBJ2-3; the listed D gene, TRBD2, was not tested against the DNA. TRBV21-1 is reported as a pseudogene. The CDR3 length is 16 residues. The CDR3 bases are TGTGCCAGCAGCAAAGAAGCGGGGGGTTGCACAGATACGCAGTATTTT. It yields the protein CASSKEAGGCTDTQYF.

The chain has TRBV6-5 and TRBJ1-1; 8 bases match TRBD1. The germline gives CDR1 MNHEY, CDR2 SVGAGI. There are 15 residues in the CDR3. J was trimmed by 0 bases and V by 7 bases; bases with no gene match: 7. The CDR3 spells CASMDRAALNTEAFF. As DNA, the CDR3 is TGTGCCAGCATGGACAGGGCGGCTCTGAACACTGAAGCTTTCTTT.

The chain is built from TRBV3-1 (or the pseudogene TRBV3-2) and TRBJ2-5; D is possibly TRBD2 (6 bases). The CDR3 totals 12 residues. Germline V gives CDR1 LGHDT, CDR2 YNNKEL (reference sequence). Trimming removed 8 bases at V and 5 bases at J, with 12 bases between. CDR3 DNA: TGTGCCAGCCATCGCGGGGATGAGACCCAGTACTTC. Translating gives CASHRGDETQYF.

The chain joins TRBV19 to TRBJ2-1, with D unresolved. Germline-derived CDR1 and CDR2 are LNHDA and SQIVND (reference sequence). Deletions cut 4 bases from V and 2 bases from J, with 9 bases between. This CDR3 comprises 14 residues. The CDR3 bases are TGTGCCAGTAGTACATCACTCCCCTACAATGAGCAGTTCTTC. As protein: CASSTSLPYNEQFF.

The chain recombines TRBV10-1 with TRBJ2-7; D call uncertain. Deletions cut 0 bases from V and 5 bases from J, with 5 bases between. Germline V gene sequence: CDR1 WNHNN, CDR2 SYGVQD (reference sequence). This CDR3 has 12 amino acids. DNA for the CDR3: TGCGCCAGCAGTGAGTCTACAGACGAGCAGTACTTC. Translated, it gives CASSESTDEQYF.

V gene TRBV5-1 combines with J gene TRBJ1-2, with 8 bases fitting TRBD1. Trimming at V came to 4 bases and at J to 3 bases, leaving 8 bases not matched to a gene. The CDR3 is 15 residues long. The germline gives CDR1 SGHRS, CDR2 YFSETQ. CDR3 loop: CASSIVTGEDYGYTF. CDR3 sequence (DNA): TGCGCCAGCAGCATAGTGACAGGGGAGGACTATGGCTACACCTTC.

The genes are TRBV5-1 and TRBJ1-1; the D is unclear. With 3 bases removed from V and 4 bases from J, the gap between germline ends came to 7 bases. There are 12 residues in the CDR3. The germline V gene encodes CDR1 SGHRS and CDR2 YFSETQ. CDR3: CASSSLGTEAFF. The CDR3 DNA follows: TGCGCCAGCAGCTCTCTCGGCACTGAAGCTTTCTTT.

The chain recombines TRBV24-1 with TRBJ2-7; 7 bases match TRBD1. The ends lost 4 bases at V and 3 bases at J; junction bases unmatched: 8. Germline V gene lookup returns CDR1 KGHDR and CDR2 SFDVKD. The CDR3 loop spans 15 amino acids. CDR3 nucleotide sequence: TGTGCCACCAGTGACCGAGTAGGGACAGTCTACGAGCAGTACTTC. Translating it yields CATSDRVGTVYEQYF.

The V call is TRBV6-5, the J call TRBJ1-1, with D unclear. V lost 8 bases and J lost 4, with 14 bases in between. The CDR3 is 13 amino acids. Germline V gene data show CDR1 as MNHEY and CDR2 as SVGAGI. For the CDR3, the DNA is TGTGCCAGCGCACCCGGGTTGAGCACTGAAGCTTTCTTT. It translates to CASAPGLSTEAFF.

This clone was seen a few times. The chain recombines TRBV19 with TRBJ2-7, with TRBD2 matching over 8 bases. V lost 5 bases to trimming and J lost 4 bases; unmatched junction nucleotides: 10. This CDR3 spans 15 amino acids. From germline, CDR1 is LNHDA and CDR2 SQIVND (reference sequence). The CDR3, as DNA: TGTGCCAGTAGTCTCCGGGAGGGTGGGGGGTACGAGCAGTACTTC. Protein product: CASSLREGGGYEQYF. Full variable domain (rest looked up from reference TRBV19 and TRBJ2-7): DGGITQSPKYLFRKEGQNVTLSCEQNLNHDAMYWYRQDPGQGLRLIYYSQIVNDFQKGDIAEGYSVSREKKESFPLTVTSAQKNPTAFYLCASSLREGGGYEQYFGPGTRLTVT.

The V and J genes are TRBV9 and TRBJ2-1, with 9 positions matching TRBD1. Germline assignment: CDR1 SGDLS and CDR2 YYNGEE. The CDR3 runs 15 residues. With 2 bases clipped from V and 6 bases from J, the junction kept 6 bases outside the gene matches. The CDR3 reads CASSVGGQGFNEQFF. The CDR3 nucleotides are TGTGCCAGCAGCGTTGGGGGACAGGGCTTCAATGAGCAGTTCTTC.

J is TRBJ2-5 and V is TRBV5-1; 12 bases match TRBD2. The trim removed 3 bases at V and 4 bases at J, leaving 7 bases unmatched. Germline loops: CDR1 SGHRS, CDR2 YFSETQ. There are 16 residues in the CDR3. DNA for the CDR3: TGCGCCAGCAGCTCCCGACTAGCGGGGGTTTCAGAGACCCAGTACTTC. It codes for CASSSRLAGVSETQYF.

The chain links TRBV28 to TRBJ2-1, with a tentative D call TRBD1 (5 bases). CDR1 and CDR2 from the germline V gene are MDHEN and SYDVKM. This CDR3 is built from 15 residues. The V end lost 6 bases, the J end lost 2 bases, and 14 bases lay between the germline ends. In DNA form, the CDR3 reads TGTGCCAGCAGCCTACAGGCTACAACCTACAATGAGCAGTTCTTC. It is translated as CASSLQATTYNEQFF.